The 7 T cell receptor beta chains in this list originate from one sample, sequenced in a study of response to subunit inactivated influenza vaccine. One entry per CDR3 protein, called by TCRdb with MiXCR from the RT-PCR reads. The sample lists fewer than 700,000 distinct CDR3 sequences, 10% to 15% occurring once. This sample comprised PBMCs from blood, obtained more than 35 days after vaccination. The source of these receptors is a man aged 45-60 years who received an inactivated influenza vaccine.

The chain links TRBV9 to TRBJ2-2; no definite D call. This CDR3 is 13 amino acids long. Germline loops: CDR1 SGDLS, CDR2 YYNGEE. Trimming left V 0 bases short and J 4 bases short, with 4 bases between. The DNA for the CDR3 is TGTGCCAGCAGCGTAGAGGCCACCGGGGAGCTGTTTTTT. Translating it yields CASSVEATGELFF.

This clonotype was detected only a few times. The V gene is TRBV10-3, the J gene TRBJ2-5; 11 nucleotides match TRBD2. The CDR3 consists of 15 residues. With 2 bases clipped from V and 6 bases from J, the junction kept 5 bases outside the gene matches. Germline assignment: CDR1 ENHRY and CDR2 SYGVKD. This CDR3 is CAISEPGLAVKTQYF. CDR3 nucleotides: TGTGCCATCAGTGAGCCGGGACTAGCGGTGAAGACCCAGTACTTC.

In the case of this clonotype: At one of its ends the junction is not consistent with the germline gene, which may arise from a read error. The chain joins TRBV6-2 or TRBV6-3 to TRBJ2-2; 10 bases match TRBD2. The CDR3 has 20 amino acids. Germline V gives CDR1 MNHEY, CDR2 SVGEGT. The CDR3 spells CASSYWILDRTSGDTGELFF. The CDR3 bases are TGTGCCAGCAGCTACTGGATTCTCGATCGGACTAGCGGCGACACCGGGGAGCTGTTTTTT.

V usage is TRBV12-3 or TRBV12-4 and J usage is TRBJ1-2, with 7 nucleotides matching TRBD1. This CDR3 comprises 15 residues. The junction had 15 bases not matched to a gene; V was cut back by 5 bases and J by 9 bases. Here the CDR3 DNA reads TGTGCCAGCAGTCTATACCAGGGGGTGAAGAGGAGCTACACCTTC. It yields the protein CASSLYQGVKRSYTF.

This clonotype was seen once. The chain has TRBV18 and TRBJ2-4, with D unclear. The CDR3 is made up of 12 amino acids. Germline-derived CDR1 and CDR2 are KGHSH and LQKENI. Trimming cost V 3 bases and J 10 bases, with 10 bases left between them. As DNA, the CDR3 is TGTGCCAGCTCACCGGAGAATACTATTCAGTACTTC. It encodes CASSPENTIQYF.

This clonotype has a handful of counts. The chain has TRBV12-3 or TRBV12-4 and TRBJ2-4, with no clear D. The CDR3 contains 12 residues. The ends were cut back, 4 bases at V and 5 bases at J, with 6 bases in the middle. This CDR3 is CASSSPENIQYF. Here the CDR3 DNA reads TGTGCCAGCAGTTCCCCTGAAAACATTCAGTACTTC.

The J gene is TRBJ1-5, the V gene TRBV6-5; the D is unclear. Trimming took off 2 bases at V and 5 bases at J, with 10 bases between the two ends. The CDR3 covers 14 residues. The V gene's germline CDR1 is MNHEY and CDR2 SVGAGI. As DNA, the CDR3 is TGTGCCAGCAGTTACCTCACCCTGGATCAGCCCCAGCATTTT. It is translated as CASSYLTLDQPQHF.